This entry lists 2 T cell receptor beta chains sequenced from one sample in a study of Graves' ophthalmopathy and Graves' hyperthyroidism. Scientists amplified the TCR beta CDR3 regions from RNA transcripts. The library came from an HTBI-primed first-round RT-PCR and a second-round multiplex PCR. In TCRdb, the multiplex PCR reads were re-called with MiXCR into one record per CDR3 protein. The top ten clones hold roughly 1.4% of a sample with fewer than 400,000 distinct CDR3 sequences, around 16% of them seen once. Sequencing was performed on peripheral blood. All receptors derive from a woman under 30 with Graves' ophthalmopathy.

This clonotype was seen more than once but under ten times. The chain employs TRBV7-2 and TRBJ1-1; D is unclear. With 3 bases removed from V and 6 bases from J, the gap between germline ends came to 14 bases. Germline lookup yields CDR1 SGHTA and CDR2 FQGNSA. The CDR3 runs to 14 residues. In DNA form, the CDR3 reads TGTGCCAGCAGCTTCGTGACACCCATAGCTGAAGCTTTCTTT. Its translation: CASSFVTPIAEAFF.

This clonotype has a count of ten or more. This chain links TRBV9 with TRBJ2-3; 16 bases fit TRBD2. The germline V gene has CDR1 SGDLS and CDR2 YYNGEE. This CDR3 spans 16 amino acids. V gave up 4 bases and J gave up 6 bases; unmatched junction bases: 5. The CDR3: CASSTGLAGGRDTQYF. The CDR3 region has the DNA TGTGCCAGCAGCACGGGACTAGCGGGGGGGCGGGATACGCAGTATTTT.